This TCR beta chain came from a study of blood T cell repertoires in COVID-19. Across the study: Samples taken during acute and convalescent COVID-19 were collected in the United States, Italy and Spain. From T cells, B-cell-depleted T cells, or PBMCs came the material, which was cDNA or gDNA.

TCRdb's table, derived via immunoSEQ multiplex PCR, lists solely in-frame clones and lacks some. The data hold roughly 270,000 clones, with roughly 85% observed a single time. Cohorts were based on clinical histories the participants reported. This clone appeared a few times. CDR1 is LGHNA and CDR2 is YSLEER in the germline V gene. The length of the CDR3 is 18 residues. With 0 bases removed from V and 1 base from J, the gap between germline ends came to 16 bases. Sequenced material: PBMCs or T cells enriched from blood (not recorded which). This clonotype was obtained from a woman between 50 and 59 years old who had recovered from COVID-19. The chain links TRBV4-3 to TRBJ2-4; maybe TRBD1 (7 bases). The CDR3 region is CASSQDWAGGMAKNIQYF. CDR3 DNA: TGCGCCAGCAGCCAAGATTGGGCAGGGGGGATGGCCAAAAACATTCAGTACTTC.